This paragraph reports one T cell receptor (beta chain). Antigen specificity is unknown. The sample belongs to a study of CD8+ T cells in alopecia areata. CDR3 size: 17 residues. Trimming pared 0 bases from V and 4 bases from J, leaving 19 bases between. RNA, once extracted, was reverse transcribed into cDNA for use as the sequencing template. Sequencing was performed with immunoSEQ multiplex PCR; in TCRdb, only in-frame clones are kept and a portion is missing. This table holds 150,000 or so clones, 40% to 50% found once. Findings and caveats of the study: Patients showed less clear TCR sequence sharing than mice, possibly partly because of HLA diversity. Affected scalp, especially in alopecia totalis/universalis, had a higher clonality than normal scalp did. Resident alphabeta T cells of normal skin are also sequenced in scalp samples.

V gene TRBV23-1 combines with J gene TRBJ2-7, with a tentative D call TRBD1 (6 bases). TRBV23-1 is classed as an ORF, of uncertain function. Sequencing was performed on CD4+ T cells sorted from blood. This clonotype was obtained from a human donor with alopecia areata. This CDR3 is CASSQSSQGSECYEQYF. CDR3 DNA sequence: TGCGCCAGCAGTCAATCCTCCCAGGGGAGTGAGTGTTACGAGCAGTACTTC.